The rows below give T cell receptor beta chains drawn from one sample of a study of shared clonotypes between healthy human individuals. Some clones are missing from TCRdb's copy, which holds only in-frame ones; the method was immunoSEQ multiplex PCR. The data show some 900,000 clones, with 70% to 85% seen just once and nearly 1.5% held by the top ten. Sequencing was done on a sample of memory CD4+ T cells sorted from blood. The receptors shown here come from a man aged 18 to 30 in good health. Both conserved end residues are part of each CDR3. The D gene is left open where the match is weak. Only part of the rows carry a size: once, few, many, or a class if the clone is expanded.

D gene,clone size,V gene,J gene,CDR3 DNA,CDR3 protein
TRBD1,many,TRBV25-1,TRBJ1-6,TGTGCCAGCAGTGCTTACAGGGGAGACAATTCACCCCTCCACTTT,CASSAYRGDNSPLHF
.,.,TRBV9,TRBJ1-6,TGTGCCAGCAGCGGTGGAGGGGCCTGGTCCTATAATTCACCCCTCCACTTT,CASSGGGAWSYNSPLHF
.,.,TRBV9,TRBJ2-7,TGTGCCAGCAGCACCGGGCCGAAGGAGGAGCAGTACTTC,CASSTGPKEEQYF
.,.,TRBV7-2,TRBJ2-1,TGTGCCAGCAGTAATGTGAGGGCGCGCAATGAGCAGTTCTTC,CASSNVRARNEQFF
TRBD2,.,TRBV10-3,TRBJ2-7,TGTGCCATCAGTGGCCCCCAGACTAGCGGAGGGATGATTATCGAGCAGTACTTC,CAISGPQTSGGMIIEQYF
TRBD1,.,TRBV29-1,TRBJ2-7,TGCAGCGTTCGACAGGGTGAGCAGTACTTC,CSVRQGEQYF
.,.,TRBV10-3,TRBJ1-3,TGTGCCATCAATGTGGAGTCTGGAAACACCATATATTTT,CAINVESGNTIYF
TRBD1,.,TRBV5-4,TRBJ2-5,TGTGCCAGCAGCTCTATTGACAGGGGAGTCCAAGAGACCCAGTACTTC,CASSSIDRGVQETQYF
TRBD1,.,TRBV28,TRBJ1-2,TGTGCCAGCAGAGATCAGGGGGCGAACTATGGCTACACCTTC,CASRDQGANYGYTF
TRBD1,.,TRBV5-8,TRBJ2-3,TGTGCCAGCAGCGCCGGTAGGGACAGGGGACGGGGGGATACGCAGTATTTT,CASSAGRDRGRGDTQYF
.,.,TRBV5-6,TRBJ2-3,TGTGCCAGCAGCCGACCTGCTAGCACAGATACGCAGTATTTT,CASSRPASTDTQYF
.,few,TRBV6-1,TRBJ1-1,TGTGCCAGCAGTCCACACGTAACAGGGACCCGTGAAGCTTTCTTT,CASSPHVTGTREAFF
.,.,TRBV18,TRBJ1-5,TGTGCCAGCTCACCAACAATAGATCAGCCCCAGCATTTT,CASSPTIDQPQHF
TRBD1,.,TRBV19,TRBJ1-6,TGTGCCAGTAGTATAAACCGGGACAGGGGATCACCCCTCCACTTT,CASSINRDRGSPLHF
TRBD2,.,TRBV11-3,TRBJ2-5,TGTGCCAGCAGCGCGGGGACCGGGACTAGGGGCGAGACCCAGTACTTC,CASSAGTGTRGETQYF
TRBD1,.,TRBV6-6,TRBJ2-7,TGTGCCAGCAGTTACTTTGGGGACAGGGGTCAATACGAGCAGTACTTC,CASSYFGDRGQYEQYF
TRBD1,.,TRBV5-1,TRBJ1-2,TGCGCCAGCAGCCCCTCAGGGGGAGTTAACTATGGCTACACCTTC,CASSPSGGVNYGYTF